This T cell receptor beta chain was captured by sequencing in a study of T-cell memory formation after mild COVID-19. Only a few counts were recorded for this clonotype. Its antigen is not known. TCRdb reprocessed the 5' RACE reads via MiXCR and lists one record per CDR3 protein. In the table there are about 400,000 distinct CDR3 sequences, around a quarter of which are singletons. General observations from the study: The study found balanced CD4/CD8 in clones contracting day 15 to 85 and a CD4+ lean in later expanders.

This CDR3 is built from 15 residues. V was cut by 0 bases and J by 5 bases, with 13 bases left in between. Germline CDR1 LNHNV, CDR2 YYDKDF (reference sequence). Sequenced input: PBMCs or a T cell subset sorted from them (not recorded which). This receptor was obtained from an adult woman who had mild COVID-19 (a few samples of this study predate the infection). Cell type and time point are not known. V and J are TRBV15 and TRBJ2-5; TRBD1 might be the D (6 bases). This chain's CDR3 is CATSRDQGLQETQYF. The CDR3 DNA sequence: TGTGCCACCAGCAGAGATCAGGGGTTGCAGGAGACCCAGTACTTC.